This T cell receptor (beta chain) was observed in a study of blood T cell repertoires in COVID-19. CDR1 MGHRA and CDR2 YSYEKL come from the germline V gene. The trim removed 3 bases at V and 6 bases at J, leaving 9 bases unmatched. The CDR3 totals 16 residues. Sequencing was performed with immunoSEQ multiplex PCR; in TCRdb, only in-frame clones are kept and a portion is missing. The sample lists a few hundred thousand clones; 85% were seen once. The table lists this clone with a few counts. V gene TRBV4-1 combines with J gene TRBJ1-2, with 11 bases lining up with TRBD1. Sample: peripheral blood. The sequence was obtained from a woman aged 18-29 years with acute or convalescent COVID-19. The CDR3 nucleotides are TGCGCCAGCAGCCAGGAGACCCTGGGACAGGGGGATGGCTACACCTTC. Translation: CASSQETLGQGDGYTF.